This T cell receptor (beta chain) was retrieved from a study of blood T cell repertoires in COVID-19. Study details: The origin of the acute and convalescent COVID-19 samples was the United States, Italy and Spain. Sample material is recorded as cDNA or gDNA derived from T cells, B-cell-depleted T cells, or PBMCs.

The germline V gene has CDR1 SGHRS and CDR2 YFSETQ. This CDR3 is 13 amino acids long. V was cut by 4 bases and J by 4 bases, with 9 bases left in between. In the original workflow: Estimation of nucleated cell counts relied on the amplification of reference gene primers. Libraries were prepared by immunoSEQ multiplex PCR; TCRdb keeps only in-frame clonotypes and omits some of them. The V and J calls and clone size are taken from that table; D and trimming were inferred from the DNA. The table includes 65,000 to 95,000 clones, about 73% detected once. The chain uses TRBV5-1 and TRBJ1-5; no clear D gene. What was sequenced was peripheral blood. The TCR sequence derives from a man in his forties or fifties with active or convalescent COVID-19. CDR3 sequence reads: CASSLELNQPQHF. In nucleotides, the CDR3 is TGCGCCAGCAGCCTAGAGTTGAATCAGCCCCAGCATTTT.